The present T cell receptor (beta chain) was sequenced within a study of shared clonotypes between healthy human individuals. Every immunoSEQ plate was one replicate of a subset's evenly spread DNA. The assay was immunoSEQ multiplex PCR, and TCRdb's table has in-frame clones only and misses some. The sample records about 1,800,000 clones, less than 95% being singletons. Positive CCR7 selection of CD45RO-negative cells yielded the naive CD8 cells, and terminally differentiated effector memory CD45RA+ cells were excluded. Germline V gives CDR1 SGDLS, CDR2 YYNGEE. Trimming took 0 bases from V and 5 from J, leaving 14 bases between them. The CDR3 is 15 amino acids.

This rearrangement joins TRBV9 to TRBJ2-5; weak D call: TRBD2 (6 bases). This receptor was taken from a young man in good health. Sequenced input: naive CD8+ T cells sorted from blood. CDR3 coding DNA: TGTGCCAGCAGCGTAGGAGGCGGGAAAGATGAGACCCAGTACTTC. Translation: CASSVGGGKDETQYF. The whole variable domain, filled in from reference TRBV9 and TRBJ2-5, reads DSGVTQTPKHLITATGQRVTLRCSPRSGDLSVYWYQQSLDQGLQFLIQYYNGEERAKGNILERFSAQQFPDLHSELNLSSLELGDSALYFCASSVGGGKDETQYFGPGTRLLVL.